This T cell receptor beta chain came from a study of blood T cells in healthy people across ages. This clonotype was detected ten times or more. Then a second PCR, running roughly 7 to 11 cycles, was carried out with a sample-barcoded 5' primer and a J-beta primer mix. TCRdb called the 5' RACE reads again in MiXCR, with one record for every CDR3 protein. The sample has some 1.7 million distinct CDR3 sequences, over 25% seen once. Per the germline V gene, CDR1 is SGHRS and CDR2 is YFSETQ. The CDR3 is made up of 14 amino acids. The V end was cut by 4 bases, the J end by 0 bases, with 11 bases between. The specimen was blood. The rearrangement uses TRBV5-1 and TRBJ2-7; tentative D call: TRBD1 (6 bases). The TCR originated in a woman aged 25 to 39 in good health. CDR3 amino acids: CASSPTGISYEQYF. The CDR3 DNA reads as TGCGCCAGCAGCCCCACAGGGATCTCCTACGAGCAGTACTTC.